This T cell receptor beta chain emerged from a study of blood T cell repertoires in COVID-19. Germline lookup yields CDR1 LNHDA and CDR2 SQIVND (reference sequence). This CDR3 has 15 amino acids. The V gene lost 4 bases and the J gene lost 5 bases, with 17 bases spanning the gap. In the original workflow: Amplified reference gene primers provided the basis for estimating nucleated cell counts. Sequencing was performed with immunoSEQ multiplex PCR; in TCRdb, only in-frame clones are kept and a portion is missing. V, J and clone size were drawn from that table, and D and trimming were deduced from the DNA. The table has 110,000 to 150,000 clones, roughly 85% seen once; the top ten hold roughly 3.9%.

V gene TRBV19 combines with J gene TRBJ1-1; no definite D call. What was sequenced was PBMCs or T cells enriched from blood (not recorded which). The sequence derives from a man over 45 who had recovered from COVID-19. CDR3 nucleotide sequence: TGTGCCAGTAGTACGATGGCAGCGGTGGAGACTGAAGCTTTCTTT. This encodes CASSTMAAVETEAFF.